The T cell receptor beta chain under discussion was sequenced for a study of T cell changes during pregnancy in multiple sclerosis. The repertoire was sequenced with immunoSEQ multiplex PCR; TCRdb's copy has only in-frame clones and lacks some. This table holds 45,000 to 75,000 clones, 85% to 95% found once. CDR3 length: 14 residues. V gave up 5 bases and J gave up 9 bases, with 19 bases separating them. Germline values: CDR1 MNHEY, CDR2 SVGAGI. The specimen was peripheral blood, collected in the first trimester of pregnancy. The chain is built from TRBV6-5 and TRBJ2-5, with D possibly matching TRBD1 (6 bases). This TCR derives from a female donor with multiple sclerosis, enrolled in a pregnancy study. The CDR3 nucleotides read TGTGCCAGCAGTAACAGGGTTTCGGGGTCGCCCCAGTACTTC. This sequence encodes CASSNRVSGSPQYF.